This is a list of T cell receptor beta chains from one sample in a study of glioma-infiltrating T cells after dendritic cell vaccination. Here immunoSEQ multiplex PCR was the method, and the copy in TCRdb shows in-frame clones only, minus some. The sample has 70,000 to 100,000 clones; roughly 80% are singletons. The sequencing here drew on blood, taken after dendritic cell vaccination. These receptors were taken from a human donor with glioblastoma. Each CDR3 is given with its conserved first and last residue. A D gene is named only where the DNA matches it firmly. The listing skips clone size in some rows; elsewhere it reads once, few, many or a size class.

d_call | j_call | v_call | clone_size | cdr3_aa | cdr3_nt
TRBD1 | TRBJ1-2 | TRBV5-4 | . | CASSLAQGAEGYTF | TGTGCCAGCAGCCTTGCCCAGGGGGCGGAAGGCTACACCTTC
. | TRBJ2-5 | TRBV7-2 | . | CASSFISLGETQYF | TGTGCCAGCAGCTTTATATCCCTTGGCGAGACCCAGTACTTC
. | TRBJ2-7 | TRBV7-8 | . | CASSHSPAGLTPEQYF | TGTGCCAGCAGCCATTCTCCTGCAGGGCTCACGCCCGAGCAGTACTTC
. | TRBJ2-1 | TRBV4-1 | . | CASSQAGGVGYNEQFF | TGCGCCAGCAGCCAAGCAGGAGGCGTTGGGTACAATGAGCAGTTCTTC
. | TRBJ1-2 | TRBV19 | . | CASSTWEREAYGYTF | TGTGCCAGTAGTACCTGGGAGAGGGAGGCCTATGGCTACACCTTC
TRBD1 | TRBJ1-2 | TRBV2 | once | CASSGQGGGGGHTF | TGTGCCAGCAGTGGACAGGGAGGAGGCGGTGGCCACACCTTC
. | TRBJ1-1 | TRBV10-2 | . | CASSEFAGNTEAFF | TGCGCCAGCAGTGAGTTTGCAGGGAACACTGAAGCTTTCTTT
. | TRBJ2-1 | TRBV14 | . | CASRQGYYNEQFF | TGTGCCAGCAGACAGGGATACTACAATGAGCAGTTCTTC
TRBD2 | TRBJ2-2 | TRBV19 | once | CASLPAGGDTGELFF | TGTGCCAGTCTCCCCGCGGGAGGCGACACCGGGGAGCTGTTTTTT
. | TRBJ2-5 | TRBV11-2 | . | CASSLAAGRQETQYF | TGTGCCAGCAGCTTAGCGGCAGGCCGACAAGAGACCCAGTACTTC
TRBD2 | TRBJ2-5 | TRBV12-5 | . | CASGLVLAGGRETQYF | TGTGCTAGTGGTTTGGTACTGGCGGGGGGGAGGGAGACCCAGTACTTC
. | TRBJ2-2 | TRBV30 | . | CAWSIKQGGTGELFF | TGTGCCTGGAGTATAAAGCAGGGAGGAACCGGGGAGCTGTTTTTT
TRBD2 | TRBJ2-3 | TRBV4-2 | once | CASSQERGGGASLYF | TGTGCCAGCAGCCAAGAACGGGGCGGGGGGGCCTCGCTGTATTTT
TRBD1 | TRBJ2-7 | TRBV27 | . | CASSFRDSSYEQYF | TGTGCCAGCAGTTTCAGGGACAGCTCCTACGAGCAGTACTTC
TRBD1 | TRBJ2-2 | TRBV9 | . | CASSLRGQGGTGELFF | TGTGCCAGCAGCTTACGGGGACAGGGTGGTACCGGGGAGCTGTTTTTT
TRBD1 | TRBJ2-7 | TRBV9 | . | CASSDGTGVDEQYF | TGTGCCAGCAGCGATGGGACAGGGGTCGACGAGCAGTACTTC
. | TRBJ2-3 | TRBV6-1 | . | CASRPWGRSDTQYF | TGTGCCAGCAGGCCCTGGGGGAGGTCAGATACGCAGTATTTT
. | TRBJ1-6 | TRBV10-2 | . | CASSDQSLGSSYNSPLHF | TGCGCCAGCAGTGATCAAAGTCTTGGGAGCTCCTATAATTCACCCCTCCACTTT